This T cell receptor beta chain originates from a study of CD8+ T cells in alopecia areata. cDNA prepared by RNA extraction and subsequent reverse transcription served as the template for sequencing. Assay used: immunoSEQ multiplex PCR; TCRdb lists only in-frame clones, some missing. Of hundreds of thousands of clones listed, 55% to 70% are singletons. Treatment described: oral pan-JAK inhibitor, 5-10 mg twice daily. After removal of 2 bases from V and 6 bases from J, the junction contained 6 bases not matched to a gene. This CDR3 has 14 amino acids. The germline CDR1 and CDR2 sequences are MGHRA and YSYEKL.

The rearrangement links TRBV4-1 to TRBJ2-5; 7 positions match TRBD1. Material: CD4+ T cells sorted from blood, obtained at week 24, from a patient treated with tofacitinib. This clonotype was obtained from a human donor with alopecia areata. CDR3 sequence: CASSQTDRSKTQYF. The CDR3 DNA is TGCGCCAGCAGCCAAACGGACAGGTCAAAGACCCAGTACTTC.